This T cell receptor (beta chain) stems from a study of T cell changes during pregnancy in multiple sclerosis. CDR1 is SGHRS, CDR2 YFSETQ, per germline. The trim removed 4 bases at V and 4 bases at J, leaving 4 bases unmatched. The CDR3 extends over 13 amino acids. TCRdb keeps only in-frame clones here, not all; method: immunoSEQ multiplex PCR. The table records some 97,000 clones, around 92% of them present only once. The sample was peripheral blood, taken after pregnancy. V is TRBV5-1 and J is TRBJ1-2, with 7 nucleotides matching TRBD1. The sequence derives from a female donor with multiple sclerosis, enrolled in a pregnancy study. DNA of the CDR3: TGCGCCAGCAGCCTCCGGGACAGCTATGGCTACACCTTC. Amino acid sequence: CASSLRDSYGYTF.